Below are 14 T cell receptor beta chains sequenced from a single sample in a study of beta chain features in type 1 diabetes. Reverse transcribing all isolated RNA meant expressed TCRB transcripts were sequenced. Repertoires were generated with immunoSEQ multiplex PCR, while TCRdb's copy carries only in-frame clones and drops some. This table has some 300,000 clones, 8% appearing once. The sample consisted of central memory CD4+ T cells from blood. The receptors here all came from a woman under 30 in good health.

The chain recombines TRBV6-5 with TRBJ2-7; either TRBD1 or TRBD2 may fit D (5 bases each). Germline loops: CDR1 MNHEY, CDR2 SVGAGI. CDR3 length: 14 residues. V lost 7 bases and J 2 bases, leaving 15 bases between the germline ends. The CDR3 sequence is CASKRGAGPYEQYV. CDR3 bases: TGTGCCAGCAAAAGAGGGGCCGGCCCCTACGAGCAGTACGTC.

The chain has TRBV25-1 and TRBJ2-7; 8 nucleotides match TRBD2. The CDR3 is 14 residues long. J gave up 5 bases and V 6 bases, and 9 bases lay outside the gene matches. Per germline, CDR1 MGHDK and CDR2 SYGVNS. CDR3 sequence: CASSQSGSIDEQYF. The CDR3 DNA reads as TGTGCCAGCAGCCAAAGCGGGAGTATCGACGAGCAGTACTTC.

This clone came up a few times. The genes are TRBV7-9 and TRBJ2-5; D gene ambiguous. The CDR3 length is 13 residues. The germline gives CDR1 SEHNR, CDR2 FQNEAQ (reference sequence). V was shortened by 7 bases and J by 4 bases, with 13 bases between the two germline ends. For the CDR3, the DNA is TGTGCCAGCATGACCAAATCTCCAGAGACCCAGTACTTC. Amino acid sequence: CASMTKSPETQYF.

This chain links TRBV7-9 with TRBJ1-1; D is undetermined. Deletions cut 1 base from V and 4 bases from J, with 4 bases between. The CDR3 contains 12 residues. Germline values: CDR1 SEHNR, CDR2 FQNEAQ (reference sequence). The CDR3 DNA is TGTGCCAGCAGCTTAGGGCCCACTGAAGCTTTCTTT. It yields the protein CASSLGPTEAFF.

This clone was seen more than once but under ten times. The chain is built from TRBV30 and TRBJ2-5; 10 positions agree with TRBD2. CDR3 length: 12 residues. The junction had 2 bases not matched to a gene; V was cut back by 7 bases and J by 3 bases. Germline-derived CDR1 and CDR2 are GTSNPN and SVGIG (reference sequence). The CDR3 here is CASGTSEETQYF. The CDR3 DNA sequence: TGTGCCTCCGGGACTAGCGAAGAGACCCAGTACTTC.

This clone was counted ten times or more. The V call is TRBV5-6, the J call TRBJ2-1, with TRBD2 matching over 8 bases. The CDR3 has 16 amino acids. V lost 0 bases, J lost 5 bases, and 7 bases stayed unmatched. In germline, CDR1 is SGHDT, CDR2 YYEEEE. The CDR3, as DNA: TGTGCCAGCAGCTTGGCCCTAGGACTAGCTAACAATGAGCAGTTCTTC. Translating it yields CASSLALGLANNEQFF.

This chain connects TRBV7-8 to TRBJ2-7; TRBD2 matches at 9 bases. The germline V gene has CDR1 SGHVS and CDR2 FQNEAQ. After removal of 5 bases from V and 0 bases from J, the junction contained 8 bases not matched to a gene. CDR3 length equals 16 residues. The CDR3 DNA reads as TGTGCCAGCAGCGCTAGACTAGCGGAGAGCTCCTACGAGCAGTACTTC. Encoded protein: CASSARLAESSYEQYF.

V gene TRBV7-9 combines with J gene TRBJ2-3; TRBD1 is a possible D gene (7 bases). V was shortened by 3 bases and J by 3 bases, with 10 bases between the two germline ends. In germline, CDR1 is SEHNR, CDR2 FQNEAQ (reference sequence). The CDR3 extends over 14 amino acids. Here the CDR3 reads CASSLAGGTDTQYF. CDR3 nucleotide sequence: TGTGCCAGCAGCTTGGCAGGGGGGACAGATACGCAGTATTTT.

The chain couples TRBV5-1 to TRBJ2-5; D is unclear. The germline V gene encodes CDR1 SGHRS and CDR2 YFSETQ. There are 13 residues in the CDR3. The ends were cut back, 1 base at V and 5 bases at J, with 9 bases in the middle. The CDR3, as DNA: TGCGCCAGCAGCTTGTATAGCTCCGAGACCCAGTACTTC. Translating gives CASSLYSSETQYF.

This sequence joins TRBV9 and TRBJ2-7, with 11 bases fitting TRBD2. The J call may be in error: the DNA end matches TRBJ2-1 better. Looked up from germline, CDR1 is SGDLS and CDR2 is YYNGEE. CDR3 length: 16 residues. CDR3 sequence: CASSPRVAGGYNEQFF. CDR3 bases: TGTGCCAGCAGCCCGAGGGTAGCGGGAGGGTACAATGAGCAGTTCTTC.

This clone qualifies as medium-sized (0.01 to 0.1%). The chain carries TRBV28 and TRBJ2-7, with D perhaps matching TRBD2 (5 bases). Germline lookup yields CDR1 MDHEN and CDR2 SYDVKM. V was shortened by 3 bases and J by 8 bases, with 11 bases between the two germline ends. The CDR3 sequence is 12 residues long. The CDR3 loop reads CASSFWPSQQYV. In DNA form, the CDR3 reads TGTGCCAGCAGTTTTTGGCCTAGCCAGCAGTACGTC.

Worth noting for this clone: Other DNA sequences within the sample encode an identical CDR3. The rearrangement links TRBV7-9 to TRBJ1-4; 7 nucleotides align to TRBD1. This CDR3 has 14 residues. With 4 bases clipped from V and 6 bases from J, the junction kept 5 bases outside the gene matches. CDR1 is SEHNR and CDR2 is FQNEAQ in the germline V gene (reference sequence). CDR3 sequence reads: CASSWTGGDEKLFF. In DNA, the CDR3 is TGTGCCAGCAGCTGGACAGGAGGAGATGAAAAACTGTTTTTT.

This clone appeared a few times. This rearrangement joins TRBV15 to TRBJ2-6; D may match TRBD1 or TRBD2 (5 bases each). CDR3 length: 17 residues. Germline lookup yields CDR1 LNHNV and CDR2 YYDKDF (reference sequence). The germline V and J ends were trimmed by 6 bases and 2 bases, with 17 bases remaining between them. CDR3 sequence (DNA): TGTGCCACCAGAAAAGGGGACCTAAGCGCTGGGGCCAACGTCCTGACTTTC. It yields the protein CATRKGDLSAGANVLTF.

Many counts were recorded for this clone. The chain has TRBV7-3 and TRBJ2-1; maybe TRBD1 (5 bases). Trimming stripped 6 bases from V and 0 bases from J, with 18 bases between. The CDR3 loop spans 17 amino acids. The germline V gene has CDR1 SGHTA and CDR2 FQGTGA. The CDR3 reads CASSRTGQSSSYNEQFF. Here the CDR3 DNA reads TGTGCCAGCAGTCGAACAGGACAATCAAGCTCCTACAATGAGCAGTTCTTC.